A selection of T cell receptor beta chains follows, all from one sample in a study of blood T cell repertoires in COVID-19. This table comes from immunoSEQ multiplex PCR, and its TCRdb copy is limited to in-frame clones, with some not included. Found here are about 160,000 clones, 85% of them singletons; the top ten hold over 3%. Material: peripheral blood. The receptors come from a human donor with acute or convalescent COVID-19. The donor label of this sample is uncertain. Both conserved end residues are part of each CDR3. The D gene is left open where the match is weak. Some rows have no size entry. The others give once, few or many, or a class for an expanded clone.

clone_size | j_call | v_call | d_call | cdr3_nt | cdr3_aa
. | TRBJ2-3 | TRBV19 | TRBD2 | TGTGCCAGTAGCCCGACTAGCGGGGCGAGCACAGATACGCAGTATTTT | CASSPTSGASTDTQYF
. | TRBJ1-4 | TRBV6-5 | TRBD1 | TGTGCCACAGGAAGAACAGGGGGGAATGAAAAACTGTTTTTT | CATGRTGGNEKLFF
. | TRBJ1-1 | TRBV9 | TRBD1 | TGTGCCAGCAGCGCCGACAGGGCCACTGAAGCTTTCTTT | CASSADRATEAFF
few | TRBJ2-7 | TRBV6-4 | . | TGTGCCAGCAGTGATCAACAGGGCTACGAGCAGTACTTC | CASSDQQGYEQYF
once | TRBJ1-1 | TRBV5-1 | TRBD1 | TGCGCCAGCAGCTCCGACGGGGACAGAACTGAAGCTTTCTTT | CASSSDGDRTEAFF
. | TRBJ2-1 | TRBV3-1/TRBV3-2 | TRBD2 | TGTGCCAGCAGCCAAGTGACGGGACTACCCTCTTTGGAGCAGTTCTTC | CASSQVTGLPSLEQFF
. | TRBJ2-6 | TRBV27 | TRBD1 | TGTGCCAGCAGTTTGGTTCCGGGACAGGTCACCTCTGGGGCCAACGTCCTGACTTTC | CASSLVPGQVTSGANVLTF
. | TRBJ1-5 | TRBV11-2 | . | TGTGCCAGCAGCTTAGAGGGAGGGATAAATCAGCCCCAGCATTTT | CASSLEGGINQPQHF
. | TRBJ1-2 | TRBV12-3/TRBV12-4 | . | TGTGCCAGCAGGGTACAGGGCTATGGCTACACCTTC | CASRVQGYGYTF
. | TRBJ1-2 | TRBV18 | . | TGTGCCAGCTCACCACCGGGGAGGGGGGCACTCGGTGGCTACACCTTC | CASSPPGRGALGGYTF
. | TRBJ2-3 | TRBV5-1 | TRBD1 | TGCGCCAGCAGCTCCGGGCCAGGGGGAGATACGCAGTATTTT | CASSSGPGGDTQYF
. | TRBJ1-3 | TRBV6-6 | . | TGTGCCAGCAGTTATCGACAGGATGGAAACACCATATATTTT | CASSYRQDGNTIYF
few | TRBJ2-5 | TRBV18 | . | TGTGCCAGCTCACCTACTCCCCGCCAAGAGACCCAGTACTTC | CASSPTPRQETQYF
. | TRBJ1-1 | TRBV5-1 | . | TGCGCCAGCAGTAGTAATTTGAACACTGAAGCTTTCTTT | CASSSNLNTEAFF
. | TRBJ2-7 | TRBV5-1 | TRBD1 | TGCGCCAGCAGCCCGGGACAGGGCCTATACGAGCAGTACTTC | CASSPGQGLYEQYF
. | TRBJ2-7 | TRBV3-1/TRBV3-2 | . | TGTGCCAGCAGCCCTCGGGGGGCAGTACAGCAGTACTTC | CASSPRGAVQQYF
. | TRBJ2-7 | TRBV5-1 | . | TGCGCCAGCAGCTTCGATACGGGAAGTGGGAGTAGGCAGTACTTC | CASSFDTGSGSRQYF
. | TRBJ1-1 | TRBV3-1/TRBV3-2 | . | TGTGCCAGCAGCCATGGGGGGGGGAATGAAGCTTTCTTT | CASSHGGGNEAFF
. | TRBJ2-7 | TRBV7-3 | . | TGTGCCAGCAGCCCGACAGGTTCCTACGAGCAGTACTTC | CASSPTGSYEQYF
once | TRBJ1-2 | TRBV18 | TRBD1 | TGTGCCAGCTCCCAAGACAGGGAGAACTATGGCTACACCTTC | CASSQDRENYGYTF
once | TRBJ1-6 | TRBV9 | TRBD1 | TGTGCCAGCAGCCTCGGACAGGCCTATAATTCACCCCTCCACTTT | CASSLGQAYNSPLHF
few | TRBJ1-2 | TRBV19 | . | TGTGCCAGTAGGTCGATTGGCAGGGATGGCTACACCTTC | CASRSIGRDGYTF
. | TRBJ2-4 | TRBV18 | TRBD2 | TGTGCCAGCTCACCAATGGGCGGGGGGGACATTCAGTACTTC | CASSPMGGGDIQYF
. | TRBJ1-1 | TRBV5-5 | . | TGTGCCAGCAGCTTGGAGTCCCTAAATTCTGAAGCTTTCTTT | CASSLESLNSEAFF
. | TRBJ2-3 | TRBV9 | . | TGTGCCAGCAGCAAACAGGGCTCCCACACAGATACGCAGTATTTT | CASSKQGSHTDTQYF
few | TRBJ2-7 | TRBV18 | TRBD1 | TGTGCCAGCTCAGCCGGGACAGGGGGCTACGAGCAGTACTTC | CASSAGTGGYEQYF
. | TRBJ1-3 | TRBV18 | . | TGTGCCAGCTCACCAAAGACAGTCGAGCTTTCCGGAAACACCATATATTTT | CASSPKTVELSGNTIYF
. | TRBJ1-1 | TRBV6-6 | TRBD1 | TGTGCCAGCAGACGCGGACAGGAATCAGCTTTCTTT | CASRRGQESAFF
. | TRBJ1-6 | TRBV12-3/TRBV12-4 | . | TGTGCCAGCAGTTTGGGAGCAGATTCACCCCTCCACTTT | CASSLGADSPLHF
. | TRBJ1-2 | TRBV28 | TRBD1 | TGTGCCAGCAGTCTTCAGGGGGCAGGGGGGTATGGCTACACCTTC | CASSLQGAGGYGYTF
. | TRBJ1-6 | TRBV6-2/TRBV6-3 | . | TGTGCCAGCAGTGTGACTGGTCAAAGGCGTTCACCCCTCCACTTT | CASSVTGQRRSPLHF
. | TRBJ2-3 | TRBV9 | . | TGTGCCAGCAGCGATAGCCCCCCCGATACGCAGTATTTT | CASSDSPPDTQYF
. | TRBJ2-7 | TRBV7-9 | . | TGTGCCAGCAGCTCCCTCTACGAGCAGTACTTC | CASSSLYEQYF
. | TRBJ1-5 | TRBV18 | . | TGTGCCAGCTCACCGACTACTAGAAGCAATCAGCCCCAGCATTTT | CASSPTTRSNQPQHF
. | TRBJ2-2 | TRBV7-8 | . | TGTGCCAGCAGCCCCAGAGGGGGGGCTGGAACCGGGGAGCTGTTTTTT | CASSPRGGAGTGELFF
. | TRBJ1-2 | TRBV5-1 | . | TGCGCCAGCAGTCCTACGAACTATGGCTACACCTTC | CASSPTNYGYTF
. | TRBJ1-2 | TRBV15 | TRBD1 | TGTGCCACCAGCAGAGGCGGGACAGCCATAGCAGGGACCTTC | CATSRGGTAIAGTF
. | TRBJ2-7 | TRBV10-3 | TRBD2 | TGTGCGTCCCGCGAGGCCAGCGGGGGGGCCGACGAGCAGTACTTC | CASREASGGADEQYF
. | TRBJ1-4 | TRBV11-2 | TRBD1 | TGTGCCAGCAGCTTAGGGCCCTTTGCGACAGGGTCTAATGAAAAACTGTTTTTT | CASSLGPFATGSNEKLFF
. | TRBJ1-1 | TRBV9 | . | TGTGCCAGCGAGGGACACCCGAACACTGAAGCTTTCTTT | CASEGHPNTEAFF
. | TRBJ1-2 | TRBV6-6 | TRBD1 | TGTGCCAGCAGCGCAACCGGGACAGGAGCCTATGGCTACACCTTC | CASSATGTGAYGYTF
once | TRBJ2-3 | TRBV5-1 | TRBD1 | TGCGCCAGCAGCACGGGACAGCACACAGATACGCAGTATTTT | CASSTGQHTDTQYF
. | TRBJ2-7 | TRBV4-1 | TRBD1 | TGCGCCAGCAGCCAAGCCTCCGGGACAGGTTCTCTCGAGCAGTACTTC | CASSQASGTGSLEQYF
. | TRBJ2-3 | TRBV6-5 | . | TGTGCCAGCAGTCGGGCGGGGAGCACAGATACGCAGTATTTT | CASSRAGSTDTQYF
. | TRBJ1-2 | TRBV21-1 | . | TGTGCCAGCAGCAAAAATGAGGCCGCCAGGGAAAATGGCTACACCTTC | CASSKNEAARENGYTF
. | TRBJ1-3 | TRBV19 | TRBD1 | TGTGCCAGTAGTCCGGGACAGGGTAGCTCTGGAAACACCATATATTTT | CASSPGQGSSGNTIYF
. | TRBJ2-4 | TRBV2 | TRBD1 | TGTGCCAGCAACCTCAGGGGACAGGCGGGTTTTGAGGGGTACTTC | CASNLRGQAGFEGYF
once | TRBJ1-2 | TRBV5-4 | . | TGTGCCAGCAGTTCTGCCGGGACACACCTCGGCTACACCTTC | CASSSAGTHLGYTF
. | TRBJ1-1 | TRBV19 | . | TGTGCCAGTACGATTAATTGGGGGGCTGAAGCTTTCTTT | CASTINWGAEAFF
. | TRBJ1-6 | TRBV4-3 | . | TGCGCCAGCAGCCAAGAAGTAGACTACTATAATTCACCCCTCCACTTT | CASSQEVDYYNSPLHF
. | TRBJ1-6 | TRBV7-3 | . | TGTGCCAGCAGCCCCGGACAGCACAATTCACCCCTCCACTTT | CASSPGQHNSPLHF
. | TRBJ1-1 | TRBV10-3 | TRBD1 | TGTGCCATCAGTTCCTCGACAGGGTTTCCCTACACTGAAGCTTTCTTT | CAISSSTGFPYTEAFF
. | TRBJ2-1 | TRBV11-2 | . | TGTGCCAGCAGCTCGCGCGATTCCTACAATGAGCAGTTCTTC | CASSSRDSYNEQFF
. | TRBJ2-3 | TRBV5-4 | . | TGTGCCAGCAGCTTCGGGGTCGACACAGATACGCAGTATTTT | CASSFGVDTDTQYF
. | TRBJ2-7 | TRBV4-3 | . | TGCGCCAGCAGCCAAGACGCAGAAACCTACGAGCAGTACTTC | CASSQDAETYEQYF
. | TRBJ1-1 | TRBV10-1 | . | TGCGCCAGCAGTGCGGGGGGCCTAAAGAACACTGAAGCTTTCTTT | CASSAGGLKNTEAFF
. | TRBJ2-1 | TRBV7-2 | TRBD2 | TGTGCCAGCAGCAAATGGGCTAGCGGGCGAAACAATGAGCAGTTCTTC | CASSKWASGRNNEQFF
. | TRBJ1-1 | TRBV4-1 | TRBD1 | TGCGCCAGCAGCCAAGGTGGGACAGTCACTGAAGCTTTCTTT | CASSQGGTVTEAFF
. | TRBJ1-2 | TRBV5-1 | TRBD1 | TGCGCCAGCAGCGGTACAGGGGCCCGAACCTCTAACTATGGCTACACCTTC | CASSGTGARTSNYGYTF